The 25 T cell receptor beta chains given below trace back to one sample, sequenced in a study of T cells expressing NK-cell markers. Each CDR3 protein gets one entry in TCRdb, which reprocessed the 5' RACE reads and gives no DNA. Recorded here are roughly 450,000 distinct CDR3 sequences; the top ten clones represent roughly 1.4%. Sequenced sample: blood T cells: a sorted CD56 or NKG2C T cell subset, CD4+ or CD8+ T cells, or bulk PBMC T cells (not recorded which). The source of these receptors is a woman aged 45-60 years in good health.

The rearrangement links TRBV20-1 to TRBJ2-4; the TCRdb call, TRBD2, lacks DNA for checking. This CDR3 has 12 residues. Germline lookup yields CDR1 DFQATT and CDR2 SNEGSKA (reference sequence). This CDR3 is CSAVGSGNIQYF.

This sequence joins TRBV6-5 and TRBJ2-3; as DNA is missing, the TRBD1 call by TCRdb cannot be tested. The CDR3 consists of 13 residues. Germline V gene lookup returns CDR1 MNHEY and CDR2 SVGAGI. CDR3: CASSYSTRGTQYF.

The genes are TRBV2 and TRBJ1-1. CDR1 SNHLY and CDR2 FYNNEI come from the germline V gene. The CDR3 totals 11 residues. The CDR3 region is CASSVWTEAFF. Combining the CDR3 with reference TRBV2 and TRBJ1-1 gives the whole variable domain EPEVTQTPSHQVTQMGQEVILRCVPISNHLYFYWYRQILGQKVEFLVSFYNNEISEKSEIFDDQFSVERPDGSNFTLKIRSTKLEDSAMYFCASSVWTEAFFGQGTRLTVV.

This chain joins TRBV20-1 and TRBJ2-3; without DNA, the TCRdb call of TRBD1 cannot be checked. CDR1 is DFQATT and CDR2 is SNEGSKA in the germline V gene (reference sequence). The CDR3 length is 15 residues. The CDR3 here is CSAPPPGRSTDTQYF.

The chain uses TRBV10-3 and TRBJ1-2; TCRdb lists TRBD1, though no DNA is available to test this call. Germline CDR1 is ENHRY and CDR2 is SYGVKD. This CDR3 contains 13 residues. CDR3 protein: CAIRRQGGDGYTF.

The chain employs TRBV20-1 and TRBJ2-5; TCRdb picks TRBD2, but there is no DNA to check that call. The CDR3 contains 15 residues. CDR1 and CDR2 (germline): DFQATT, SNEGSKA (reference sequence). The CDR3 spells CSAARGGTWGETQYF.

The chain carries TRBV20-1 and TRBJ2-5. The CDR3 runs to 17 residues. CDR1 and CDR2 from the germline V gene are DFQATT and SNEGSKA (reference sequence). CDR3: CSARRSRRHHSWETQYF.

The rearrangement joins TRBV6-5 to TRBJ2-5; TCRdb calls TRBD2, which cannot be checked without DNA. Germline V gene lookup returns CDR1 MNHEY and CDR2 SVGAGI. The CDR3 has 17 residues. Here the CDR3 reads CASSYLRGLAAQETQYF.

The chain has TRBV29-1 and TRBJ2-3; the D call from TCRdb, TRBD2, cannot be confirmed without DNA. The CDR3 loop spans 13 amino acids. CDR1 and CDR2 (germline): SQVTM, ANQGSEA. This chain's CDR3 is CSVRSQGLGRQYF.

V gene TRBV10-3 combines with J gene TRBJ1-2; there is no DNA to check the TCRdb D call of TRBD1. Germline CDR1 ENHRY, CDR2 SYGVKD. CDR3 size: 15 residues. CDR3 sequence: CAISDRRGQSYGYTF.

This chain connects TRBV5-6 to TRBJ2-5; the D call of TRBD1 rests on TCRdb alone, since no DNA is present to check it. Germline CDR1 reads SGHDT; CDR2 reads YYEEEE. The CDR3 has 14 amino acids. CDR3 sequence reads: CASSPLTPGETQYF. The full variable domain, rest sourced from reference TRBV5-6 and TRBJ2-5, is DAGVTQSPTHLIKTRGQQVTLRCSPKSGHDTVSWYQQALGQGPQFIFQYYEEEERQRGNFPDRFSGHQFPNYSSELNVNALLLGDSALYLCASSPLTPGETQYFGPGTRLLVL.

J is TRBJ1-6 and V is TRBV9; TCRdb reports TRBD1, a call that lacks DNA to check it against. The CDR3 has 15 residues. CDR1 is SGDLS, CDR2 YYNGEE, per germline. The CDR3: CASSVMDRGKAPLHF.

This chain joins TRBV12-3 or TRBV12-4 and TRBJ2-1. The CDR3 is 11 amino acids. The CDR3: CASGDYNEQFF.

The chain joins TRBV7-8 to TRBJ2-5. Germline V CDR1 and CDR2: SGHVS, FQNEAQ. The CDR3 is made up of 14 amino acids. The CDR3 sequence: CASSFGRQQETQYF.

V usage is TRBV13 and J usage is TRBJ2-1. CDR3 length equals 13 residues. Germline CDR1 PRHDT, CDR2 FYEKMQ (reference sequence). This chain's CDR3 is CAMRRSSYNEQFF. Full variable domain (rest looked up from reference TRBV13 and TRBJ2-1): AAGVIQSPRHLIKEKRETATLKCYPIPRHDTVYWYQQGPGQDPQFLISFYEKMQSDKGSIPDRFSAQQFSDYHSELNMSSLELGDSALYFCAMRRSSYNEQFFGPGTRLTVL.

The chain employs TRBV25-1 and TRBJ2-1; TCRdb reports TRBD2, a call that lacks DNA to check it against. This CDR3 spans 15 amino acids. The germline gives CDR1 MGHDK, CDR2 SYGVNS. The CDR3 reads CASSRALAGGLEQFF. The full variable domain, rest sourced from reference TRBV25-1 and TRBJ2-1, is EADIYQTPRYLVIGTGKKITLECSQTMGHDKMYWYQQDPGMELHLIHYSYGVNSTEKGDLSSESTVSRIRTEHFPLTLESARPSHTSQYLCASSRALAGGLEQFFGPGTRLTVL.

The chain recombines TRBV10-3 with TRBJ2-4. CDR1 and CDR2 from the germline V gene are ENHRY and SYGVKD. The CDR3 contains 14 residues. The CDR3 here is CAISGVGGKNIQYF.

The rearrangement joins TRBV25-1 to TRBJ1-4. Germline V gene data show CDR1 as MGHDK and CDR2 as SYGVNS. The CDR3 loop spans 13 amino acids. The CDR3 reads CASSAKGLGKLFF. The full variable domain, rest sourced from reference TRBV25-1 and TRBJ1-4, is EADIYQTPRYLVIGTGKKITLECSQTMGHDKMYWYQQDPGMELHLIHYSYGVNSTEKGDLSSESTVSRIRTEHFPLTLESARPSHTSQYLCASSAKGLGKLFFGSGTQLSVL.

The chain couples TRBV6-5 to TRBJ2-1; TCRdb indicates TRBD2, and absent DNA this call remains unverified. The CDR3 length is 11 residues. The germline CDR1 and CDR2 sequences are MNHEY and SVGAGI. CDR3: CAISSGRKQFF.

The chain has TRBV7-3 and TRBJ2-3; the TCRdb D gene call, TRBD2, has no DNA to confirm it. The germline V gene has CDR1 SGHTA and CDR2 FQGTGA. The CDR3 totals 14 residues. CDR3 in amino acids: CASLTSGSPDTQYF.

CDR3 sequence: CASSLLSGDLNTGELFF. The chain links TRBV5-1 to TRBJ2-2; TCRdb picks TRBD1, but there is no DNA to check that call. The CDR3 extends over 17 amino acids. Per germline, CDR1 SGHRS and CDR2 YFSETQ.

The V gene is TRBV6-4, the J gene TRBJ2-5; the TCRdb D gene call, TRBD1, has no DNA to confirm it. The CDR3 spans 17 residues. Germline-derived CDR1 and CDR2 are MRHNA and SNTAGT. The CDR3 region is CASSVGDRDENQETQYF.

The rearrangement joins TRBV3-1 to TRBJ1-1; the D call of TRBD1 rests on TCRdb alone, since no DNA is present to check it. Germline V gene lookup returns CDR1 LGHDT and CDR2 YNNKEL (reference sequence). CDR3 length equals 16 residues. The CDR3 spells CASSQESAGSNTEAFF.

V gene TRBV29-1 combines with J gene TRBJ2-5; TCRdb indicates TRBD2, and absent DNA this call remains unverified. The CDR3 covers 12 residues. Germline CDR1 SQVTM, CDR2 ANQGSEA. The chain's CDR3 is CSVGGGPETQYF.

The chain links TRBV5-1 to TRBJ2-7; lacking DNA, the TRBD2 call made by TCRdb goes unchecked. Germline CDR1 SGHRS, CDR2 YFSETQ. CDR3 length: 17 amino acids. This CDR3 is CASSLELAGVGSYEQYF.